The entry below gives a single T cell receptor (beta chain) sequence along with its context. Its antigen is not identified. The V gene end was trimmed by 5 bases and the J gene end by 2 bases; junction bases not matched to a gene: 0. This CDR3 contains 12 residues. Germline V gene data show CDR1 as GTSNPN and CDR2 as SVGIG (reference sequence). Primers included in the PCR were 60 Vbeta and 13 Jbeta primers. The method was immunoSEQ multiplex PCR; TCRdb's version includes in-frame clones alone and lacks a portion of them. This sample yields around 170,000 clones, of which around four fifths are seen a single time; around 1.4% belongs to the top ten. The sample comes from a study of cytomegalovirus exposure and HLA in healthy donors. The study, taken as a whole, reports: One variant, a missense change in DCLRE1C, was linked in a later analysis to TCR beta V- and J-gene trimming.

The chain links TRBV30 to TRBJ1-2, with 9 bases that match TRBD1. The sequenced sample was PBMCs. The sequence derives from a male donor in good health and CMV-seronegative. The chain's CDR3 is CAWGTGNYGYTF. The CDR3 region has the DNA TGTGCCTGGGGGACAGGGAACTATGGCTACACCTTC.